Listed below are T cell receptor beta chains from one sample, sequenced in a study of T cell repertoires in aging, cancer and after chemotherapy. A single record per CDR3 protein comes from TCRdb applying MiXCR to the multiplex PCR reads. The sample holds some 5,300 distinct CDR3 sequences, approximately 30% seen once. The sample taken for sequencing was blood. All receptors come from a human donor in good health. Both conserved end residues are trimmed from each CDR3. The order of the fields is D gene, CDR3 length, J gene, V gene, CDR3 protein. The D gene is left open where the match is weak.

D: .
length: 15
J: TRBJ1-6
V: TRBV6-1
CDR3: ASSLDRVSSYNSPLH

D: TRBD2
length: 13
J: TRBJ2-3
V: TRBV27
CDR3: ASRPSGGQGNTQY

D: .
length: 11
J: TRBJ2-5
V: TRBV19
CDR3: ASSQSRAETQY

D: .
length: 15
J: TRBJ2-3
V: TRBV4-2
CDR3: ASSQDVAARDTDTQY

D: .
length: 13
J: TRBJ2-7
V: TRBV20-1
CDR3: SARDPASDANEQY

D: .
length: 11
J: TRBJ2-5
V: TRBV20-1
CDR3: SARDRGAETQY

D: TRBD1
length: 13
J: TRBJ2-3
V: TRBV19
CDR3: ASSSRGQSTDTQY

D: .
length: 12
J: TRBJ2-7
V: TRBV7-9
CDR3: ASSHKVEYYEQY

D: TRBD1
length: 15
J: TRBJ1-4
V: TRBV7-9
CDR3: ASSSRDSFATNEKLF

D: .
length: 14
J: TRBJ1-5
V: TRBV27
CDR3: ASSRIGAPFNQPQH

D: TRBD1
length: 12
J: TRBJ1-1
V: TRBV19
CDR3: ASRNRGPRTEAF

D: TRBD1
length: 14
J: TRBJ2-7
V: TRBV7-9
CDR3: ASSHSRQGGDYEQY

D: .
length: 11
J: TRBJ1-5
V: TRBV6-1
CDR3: ASHLLGNQPQH

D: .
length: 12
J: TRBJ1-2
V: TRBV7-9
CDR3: ASSPPDSYDGYT

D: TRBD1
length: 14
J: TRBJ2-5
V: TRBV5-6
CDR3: ASSSWDRGYAGTQY

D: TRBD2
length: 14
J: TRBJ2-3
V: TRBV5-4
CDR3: ASSSGLAASTDTQY

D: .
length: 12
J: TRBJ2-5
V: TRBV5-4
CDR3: ASSPPGVGETQY

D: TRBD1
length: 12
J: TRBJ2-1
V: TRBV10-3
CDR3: AISEKDRDNEQF

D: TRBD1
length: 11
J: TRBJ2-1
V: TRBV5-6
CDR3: ASSGQGDNEQF

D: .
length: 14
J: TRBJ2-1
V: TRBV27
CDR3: AISLLARSSYNEQF

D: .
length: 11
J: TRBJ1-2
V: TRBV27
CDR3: ASSLRGRDGYT

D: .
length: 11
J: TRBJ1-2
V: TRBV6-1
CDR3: ASSEAWGTGYT

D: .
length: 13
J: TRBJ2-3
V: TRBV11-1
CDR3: ASSLLSLGTDTQY